One sample yielded the 4 T cell receptor beta chains listed below, sequenced in a study of CXCR3-negative and CXCR3-positive naive CD8 T cells. 5' RACE that incorporated UMI labels was used to prepare the TRB cDNA libraries. Each CDR3 protein gets one entry in TCRdb, which reprocessed the 5' RACE reads and gives no DNA. This repertoire includes around 130,000 distinct CDR3 sequences. Their target antigens are unknown. Findings and caveats of the study: Naive cells that were CXCR3-positive had more hydrophobic TRB CDR3s (compared with CXCR3-negative naive cells).

Material: naive CXCR3+ CD8+ T cells from blood. The subset was: CD45RO-CCR7+CD27+CD95- naive CD8+ T cells expressing CXCR3 (TNR3+). The receptors shown here come from a human donor in good health. Some clones in this sample may be carry-over from other donors' samples.

The chain joins TRBV5-1 to TRBJ2-1; TCRdb indicates TRBD2, and absent DNA this call remains unverified. The CDR3 spans 13 residues. Germline assignment: CDR1 SGHRS and CDR2 YFSETQ. The CDR3 reads CASGLAGVYEQFF. The full variable domain, with the rest looked up from reference TRBV5-1 and TRBJ2-1, is KAGVTQTPRYLIKTRGQQVTLSCSPISGHRSVSWYQQTPGQGLQFLFEYFSETQRNKGNFPGRFSGRQFSNSRSEMNVSTLELGDSALYLCASGLAGVYEQFFGPGTRLTVL.

The gene calls are TRBV2 and TRBJ1-5; TCRdb calls TRBD1, which cannot be checked without DNA. CDR3 length: 14 amino acids. Germline V gene data show CDR1 as SNHLY and CDR2 as FYNNEI. The CDR3 region is CASSGFGGNQPQHF.

The V gene is TRBV7-9, the J gene TRBJ2-7; there is no DNA to check the TCRdb D call of TRBD1. This CDR3 is 14 amino acids long. CDR1 and CDR2 from the germline V gene are SEHNR and FQNEAQ (reference sequence). CDR3 sequence reads: CASSAYRGADEQYF. The full variable domain, completed using reference TRBV7-9 and TRBJ2-7, is DTGVSQNPRHKITKRGQNVTFRCDPISEHNRLYWYRQTLGQGPEFLTYFQNEAQLEKSRLLSDRFSAERPKGSFSTLEIQRTEQGDSAMYLCASSAYRGADEQYFGPGTRLTVT.

This chain connects TRBV27 to TRBJ2-1; TCRdb selects TRBD2, and the lack of DNA leaves this call unchecked. The CDR3 runs 14 residues. CDR1 is MNHEY, CDR2 SMNVEV, per germline (reference sequence). The CDR3 protein is CASRRLAGENEQFF.